This TCR beta chain stems from a study of blood T cell repertoires in COVID-19. Germline CDR1 is SEHNR and CDR2 is FQNEAQ (reference sequence). V gave up 0 bases and J gave up 8 bases; unmatched junction bases: 14. The CDR3 contains 18 residues. The assay was immunoSEQ multiplex PCR, and TCRdb's table has in-frame clones only and misses some. Here the sample spans approximately 250,000 clones, about 80% being singletons. Sequenced input: peripheral blood. The source is a woman between 45 and 60 years old with acute or convalescent COVID-19. The chain carries TRBV7-9 and TRBJ2-1; 9 nucleotides agree with TRBD2. CDR3 protein: CASSLAQRTSAIMDEQFF. DNA of the CDR3: TGTGCCAGCAGCTTAGCTCAAAGGACTAGCGCCATTATGGATGAGCAGTTCTTC.